This section outlines one T cell receptor (beta chain) sequence together with its context. V shed 0 bases and J shed 7 bases, with 14 bases lying between them. Germline loops: CDR1 LNHDA, CDR2 SQIVND (reference sequence). The CDR3 spans 15 residues. This specimen comes from a study of tumor-infiltrating lymphocytes in localized non-small cell lung cancer. Repertoires were generated with immunoSEQ multiplex PCR, while TCRdb's copy carries only in-frame clones and drops some. In the table there are 4,900 or so clones, around 69% of which are singletons. The origin of this receptor is a human donor with non-small cell lung cancer. Sample: lung tumor tissue. This chain joins TRBV19 and TRBJ2-3; TRBD1 might be the D (6 bases). The CDR3 loop reads CASSIDPDRPHTQYF. CDR3 DNA: TGTGCCAGTAGTATAGATCCCGACAGGCCGCATACGCAGTATTTT.